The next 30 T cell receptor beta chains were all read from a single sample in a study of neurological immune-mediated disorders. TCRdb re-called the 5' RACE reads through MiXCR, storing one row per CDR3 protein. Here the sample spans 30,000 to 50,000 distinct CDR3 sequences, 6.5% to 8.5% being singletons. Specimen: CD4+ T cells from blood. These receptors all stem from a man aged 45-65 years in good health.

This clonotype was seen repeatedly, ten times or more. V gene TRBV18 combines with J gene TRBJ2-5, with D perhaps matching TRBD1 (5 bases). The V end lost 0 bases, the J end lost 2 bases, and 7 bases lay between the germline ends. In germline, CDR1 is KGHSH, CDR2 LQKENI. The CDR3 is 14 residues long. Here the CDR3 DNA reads TGTGCCAGCTCACCACCAGGGGCACAAGAGACCCAGTACTTC. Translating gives CASSPPGAQETQYF.

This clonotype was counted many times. The CDR3 protein is CSASGLAAGDTQYF. The CDR3 coding sequence is TGCAGTGCATCGGGACTAGCAGCAGGCGATACGCAGTATTTT. The chain uses TRBV20-1 and TRBJ2-3, with TRBD2 matching 9 bases. The CDR3 is 14 amino acids. In germline, CDR1 is DFQATT, CDR2 SNEGSKA (reference sequence). V dropped 6 bases and J dropped 6; count of bases not matched to a gene: 10.

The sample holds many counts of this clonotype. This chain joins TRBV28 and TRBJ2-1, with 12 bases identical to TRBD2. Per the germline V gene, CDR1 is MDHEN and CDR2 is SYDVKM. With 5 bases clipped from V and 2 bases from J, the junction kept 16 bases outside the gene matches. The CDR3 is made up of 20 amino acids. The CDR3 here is CASSQMGWLAGGPTYNEQFF. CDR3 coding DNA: TGTGCCAGCAGTCAAATGGGGTGGCTAGCGGGAGGGCCTACCTACAATGAGCAGTTCTTC.

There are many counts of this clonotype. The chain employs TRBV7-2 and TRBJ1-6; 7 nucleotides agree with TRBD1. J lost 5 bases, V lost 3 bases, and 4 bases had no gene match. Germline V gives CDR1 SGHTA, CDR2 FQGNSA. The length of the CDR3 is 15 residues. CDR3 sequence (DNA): TGTGCCAGCAGCTTCTCCGGGACAGATAATTCACCCCTCCACTTT. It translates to CASSFSGTDNSPLHF.

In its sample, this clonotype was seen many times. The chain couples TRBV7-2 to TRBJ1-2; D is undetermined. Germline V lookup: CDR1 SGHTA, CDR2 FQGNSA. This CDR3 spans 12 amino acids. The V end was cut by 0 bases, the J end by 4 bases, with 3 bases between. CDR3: CASSLAAYGYTF. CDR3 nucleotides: TGTGCCAGCAGCTTAGCAGCCTATGGCTACACCTTC.

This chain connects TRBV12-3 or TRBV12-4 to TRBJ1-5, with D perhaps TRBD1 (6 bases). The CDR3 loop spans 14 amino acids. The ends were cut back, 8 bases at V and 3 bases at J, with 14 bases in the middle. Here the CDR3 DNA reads TGTGCCAGCCATGAGGGGGTTGACAATCAGCCCCAGCATTTT. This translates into CASHEGVDNQPQHF.

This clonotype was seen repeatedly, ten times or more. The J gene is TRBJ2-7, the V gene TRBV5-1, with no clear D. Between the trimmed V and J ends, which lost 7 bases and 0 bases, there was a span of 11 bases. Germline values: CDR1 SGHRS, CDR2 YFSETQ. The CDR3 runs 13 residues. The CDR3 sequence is CASRTGPSYEQYF. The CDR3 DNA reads TGCGCCAGCCGCACGGGCCCCTCCTACGAGCAGTACTTC.

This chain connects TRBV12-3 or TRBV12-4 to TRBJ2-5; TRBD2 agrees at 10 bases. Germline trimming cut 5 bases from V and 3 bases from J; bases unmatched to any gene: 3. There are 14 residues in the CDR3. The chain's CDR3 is CASSTTSGKETQYF. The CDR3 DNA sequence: TGTGCCAGCAGTACCACTAGCGGGAAAGAGACCCAGTACTTC.

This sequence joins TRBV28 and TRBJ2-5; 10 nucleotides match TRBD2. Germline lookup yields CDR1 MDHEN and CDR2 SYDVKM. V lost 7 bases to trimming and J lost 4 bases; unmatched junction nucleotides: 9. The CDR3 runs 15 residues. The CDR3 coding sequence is TGTGCCAGCACCACACTAGCGGGAAGCTCAGAGACCCAGTACTTC. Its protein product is CASTTLAGSSETQYF. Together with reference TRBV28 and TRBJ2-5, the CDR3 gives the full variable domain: DVKVTQSSRYLVKRTGEKVFLECVQDMDHENMFWYRQDPGLGLRLIYFSYDVKMKEKGDIPEGYSVSREKKERFSLILESASTNQTSMYLCASTTLAGSSETQYFGPGTRLLVL.

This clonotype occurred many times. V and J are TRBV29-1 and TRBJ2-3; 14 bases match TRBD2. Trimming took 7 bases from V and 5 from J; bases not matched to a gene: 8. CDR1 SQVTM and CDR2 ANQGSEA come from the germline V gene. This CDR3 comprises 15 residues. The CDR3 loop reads CSGTGTSGSVDTQYF. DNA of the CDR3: TGCAGCGGAACCGGGACTAGCGGGAGTGTAGATACGCAGTATTTT.

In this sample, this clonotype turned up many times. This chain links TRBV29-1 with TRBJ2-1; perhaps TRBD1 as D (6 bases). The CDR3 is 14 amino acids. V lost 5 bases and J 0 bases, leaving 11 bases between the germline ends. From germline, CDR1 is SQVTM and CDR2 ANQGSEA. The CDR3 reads CSVQRGSSYNEQFF. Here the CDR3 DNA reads TGCAGCGTTCAAAGGGGGAGCTCCTACAATGAGCAGTTCTTC.

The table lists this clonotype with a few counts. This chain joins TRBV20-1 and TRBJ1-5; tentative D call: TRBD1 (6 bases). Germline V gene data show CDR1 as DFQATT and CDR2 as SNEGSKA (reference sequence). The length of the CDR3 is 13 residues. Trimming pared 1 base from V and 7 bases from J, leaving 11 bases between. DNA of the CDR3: TGCAGTGCTAGAGGATCAGGGGTACAGCCCCAGCATTTT. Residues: CSARGSGVQPQHF.

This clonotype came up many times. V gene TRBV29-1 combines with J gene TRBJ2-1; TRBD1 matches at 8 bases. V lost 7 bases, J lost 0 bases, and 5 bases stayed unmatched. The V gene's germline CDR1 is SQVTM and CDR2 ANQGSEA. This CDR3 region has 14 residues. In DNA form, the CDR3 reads TGCAGCGCAAGACAGGGGTCCTCCTACAATGAGCAGTTCTTC. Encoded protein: CSARQGSSYNEQFF.

CDR3 nucleotide sequence: TGTGCCAGCAGCCAAGATTGGGCGGGAGGTCATTATGAGCAGTTCTTC. Amino acid sequence: CASSQDWAGGHYEQFF. The chain has TRBV3-1 and TRBJ2-1, with 8 bases that match TRBD2. This CDR3 region has 16 residues. Germline CDR1 is LGHDT and CDR2 is YNNKEL (reference sequence). V lost 0 bases and J lost 8; bases outside the gene matches: 9.

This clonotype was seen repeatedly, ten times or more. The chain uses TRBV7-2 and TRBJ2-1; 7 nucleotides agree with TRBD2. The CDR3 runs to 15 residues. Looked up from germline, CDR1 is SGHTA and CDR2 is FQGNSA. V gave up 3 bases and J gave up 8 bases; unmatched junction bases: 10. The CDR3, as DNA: TGTGCCAGCAGCTTTGGCGGGAGTCGAGTGGATGAGCAGTTCTTC. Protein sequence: CASSFGGSRVDEQFF.

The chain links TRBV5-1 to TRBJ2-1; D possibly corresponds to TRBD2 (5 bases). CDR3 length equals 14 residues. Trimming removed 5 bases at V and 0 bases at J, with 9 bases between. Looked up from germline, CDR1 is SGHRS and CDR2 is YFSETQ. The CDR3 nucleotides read TGCGCCAGCAGGGAGGTAGGCTCCTACAATGAGCAGTTCTTC. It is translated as CASREVGSYNEQFF.

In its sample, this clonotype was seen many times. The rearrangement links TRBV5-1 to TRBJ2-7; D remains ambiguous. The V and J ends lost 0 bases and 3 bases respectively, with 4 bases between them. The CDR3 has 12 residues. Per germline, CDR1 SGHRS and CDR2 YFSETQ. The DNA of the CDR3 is TGCGCCAGCAGCTTGGGCAACTACGAGCAGTACTTC. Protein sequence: CASSLGNYEQYF.

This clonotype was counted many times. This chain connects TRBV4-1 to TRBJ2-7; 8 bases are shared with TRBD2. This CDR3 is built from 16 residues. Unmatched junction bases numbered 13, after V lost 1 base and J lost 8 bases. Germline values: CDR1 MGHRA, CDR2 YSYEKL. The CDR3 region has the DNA TGCGCCAGCAGCCAAGGTCCCATGGGACGCGGGAGGCAGCAGTACTTC. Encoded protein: CASSQGPMGRGRQQYF.

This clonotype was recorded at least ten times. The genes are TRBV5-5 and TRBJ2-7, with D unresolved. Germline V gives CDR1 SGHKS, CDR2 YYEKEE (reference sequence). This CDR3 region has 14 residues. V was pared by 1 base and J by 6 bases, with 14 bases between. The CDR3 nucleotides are TGTGCCAGCAGCTTGTCTCTGGAAAAGCTCGAGCAGTACTTC. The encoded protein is CASSLSLEKLEQYF.

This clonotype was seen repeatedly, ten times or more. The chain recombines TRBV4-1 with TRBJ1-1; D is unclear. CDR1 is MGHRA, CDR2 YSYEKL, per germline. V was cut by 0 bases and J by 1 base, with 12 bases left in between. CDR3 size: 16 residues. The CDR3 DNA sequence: TGCGCCAGCAGCCAAGATCCGCTCGGGAGGAACACTGAAGCTTTCTTT. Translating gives CASSQDPLGRNTEAFF.

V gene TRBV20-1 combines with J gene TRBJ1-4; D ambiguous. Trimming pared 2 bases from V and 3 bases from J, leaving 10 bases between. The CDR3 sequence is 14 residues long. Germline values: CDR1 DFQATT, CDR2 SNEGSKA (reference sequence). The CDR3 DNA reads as TGCAGTGCTAGATCCCTTCCGGCTAATGAAAAACTGTTTTTT. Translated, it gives CSARSLPANEKLFF.

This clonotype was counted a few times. CDR3 sequence: CSAMHGGTEAFF. In DNA, the CDR3 is TGCAGTGCCATGCACGGGGGTACTGAAGCTTTCTTT. The chain uses TRBV20-1 and TRBJ1-1; tentative D call: TRBD1 (5 bases). The CDR3 totals 12 residues. Trimming left V 6 bases short and J 5 bases short, with 13 bases between. The V gene's germline CDR1 is DFQATT and CDR2 SNEGSKA (reference sequence).

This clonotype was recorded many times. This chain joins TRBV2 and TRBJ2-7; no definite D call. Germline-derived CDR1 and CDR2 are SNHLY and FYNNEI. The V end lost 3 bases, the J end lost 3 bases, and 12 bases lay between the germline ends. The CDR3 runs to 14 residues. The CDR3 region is CASSEKGAGYEQYF. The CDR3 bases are TGTGCCAGCAGTGAGAAGGGCGCCGGCTACGAGCAGTACTTC.

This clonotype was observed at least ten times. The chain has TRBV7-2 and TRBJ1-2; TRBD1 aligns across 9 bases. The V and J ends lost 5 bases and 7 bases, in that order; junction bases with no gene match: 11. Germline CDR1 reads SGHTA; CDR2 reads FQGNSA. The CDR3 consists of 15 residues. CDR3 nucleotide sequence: TGTGCCAGCAGCGCTACGGGACAGGGACACGCTGGCTACACCTTC. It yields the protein CASSATGQGHAGYTF.

The CDR3 sequence: CASRFNDGNTEAFF. For the CDR3, the DNA is TGCGCCAGCCGTTTCAACGACGGGAACACTGAAGCTTTCTTT. V usage is TRBV5-1 and J usage is TRBJ1-1; D gene unclear. Germline CDR1 SGHRS, CDR2 YFSETQ. The CDR3 has 14 amino acids. V was clipped by 7 bases and J by 1 base, with 14 bases between them.

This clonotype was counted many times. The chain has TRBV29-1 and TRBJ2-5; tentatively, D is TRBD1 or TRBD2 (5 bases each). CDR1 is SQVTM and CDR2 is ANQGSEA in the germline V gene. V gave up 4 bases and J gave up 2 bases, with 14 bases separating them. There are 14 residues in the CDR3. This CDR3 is CSVGVGGYQETQYF. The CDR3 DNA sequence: TGCAGCGTTGGTGTTGGGGGATATCAAGAGACCCAGTACTTC.

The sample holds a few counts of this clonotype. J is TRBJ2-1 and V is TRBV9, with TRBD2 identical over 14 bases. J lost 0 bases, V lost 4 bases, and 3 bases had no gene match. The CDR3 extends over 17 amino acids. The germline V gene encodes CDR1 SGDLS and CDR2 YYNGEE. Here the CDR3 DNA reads TGTGCCAGCAGCAAGGGACTAGCGGGAGACTCCTACAATGAGCAGTTCTTC. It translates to CASSKGLAGDSYNEQFF.

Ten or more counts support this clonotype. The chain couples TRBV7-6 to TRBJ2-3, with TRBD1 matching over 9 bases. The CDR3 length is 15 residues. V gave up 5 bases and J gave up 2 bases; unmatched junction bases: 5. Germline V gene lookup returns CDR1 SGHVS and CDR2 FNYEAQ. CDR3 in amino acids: CASSPGQGITDTQYF. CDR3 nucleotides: TGTGCCAGCAGCCCCGGACAGGGGATCACAGATACGCAGTATTTT.

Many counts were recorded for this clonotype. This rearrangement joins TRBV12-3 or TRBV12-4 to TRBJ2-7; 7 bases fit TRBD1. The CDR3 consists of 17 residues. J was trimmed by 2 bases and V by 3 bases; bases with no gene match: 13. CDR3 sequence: CASSFRWGQIPPYEQYF. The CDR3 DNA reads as TGTGCCAGCAGTTTTCGCTGGGGACAGATCCCTCCCTACGAGCAGTACTTC.

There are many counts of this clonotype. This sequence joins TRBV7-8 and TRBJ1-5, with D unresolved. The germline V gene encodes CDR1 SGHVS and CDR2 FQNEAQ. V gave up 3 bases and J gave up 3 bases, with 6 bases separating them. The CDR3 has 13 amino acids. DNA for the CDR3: TGTGCCAGCAGCTTCCTTAACAATCAGCCCCAGCATTTT. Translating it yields CASSFLNNQPQHF.